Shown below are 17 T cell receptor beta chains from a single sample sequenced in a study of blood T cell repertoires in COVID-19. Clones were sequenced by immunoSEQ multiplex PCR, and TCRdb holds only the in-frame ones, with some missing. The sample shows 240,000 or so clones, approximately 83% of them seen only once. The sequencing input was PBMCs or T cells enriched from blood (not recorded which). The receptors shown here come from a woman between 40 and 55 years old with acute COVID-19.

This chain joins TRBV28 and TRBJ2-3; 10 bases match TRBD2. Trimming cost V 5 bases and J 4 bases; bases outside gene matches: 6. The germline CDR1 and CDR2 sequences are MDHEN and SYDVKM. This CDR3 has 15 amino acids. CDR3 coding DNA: TGTGCCAGCAGTAGCCTAGCGGGAGATCCAGATACGCAGTATTTT. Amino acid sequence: CASSSLAGDPDTQYF.

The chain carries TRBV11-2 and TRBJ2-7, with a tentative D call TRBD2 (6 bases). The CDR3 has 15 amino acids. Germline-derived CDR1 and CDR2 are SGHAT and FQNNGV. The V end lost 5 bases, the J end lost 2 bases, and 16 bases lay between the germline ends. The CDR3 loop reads CASSRRGEEAYEQYF. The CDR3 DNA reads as TGTGCCAGCAGCCGGCGCGGGGAGGAGGCCTACGAGCAGTACTTC.

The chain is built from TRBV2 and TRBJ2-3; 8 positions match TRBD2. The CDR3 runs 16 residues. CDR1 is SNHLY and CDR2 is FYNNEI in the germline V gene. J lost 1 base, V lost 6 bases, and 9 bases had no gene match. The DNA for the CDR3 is TGTGCCAGCAGCTACGAGCGGGAGAGGGGCACAGATACGCAGTATTTT. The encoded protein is CASSYERERGTDTQYF.

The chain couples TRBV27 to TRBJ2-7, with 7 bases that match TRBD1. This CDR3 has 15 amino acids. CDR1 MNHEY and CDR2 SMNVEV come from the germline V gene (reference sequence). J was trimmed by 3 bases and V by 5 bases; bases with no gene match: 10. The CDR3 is CASSQPRQGIYEQYF. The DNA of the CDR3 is TGTGCCAGCAGTCAACCTCGACAGGGTATCTACGAGCAGTACTTC.

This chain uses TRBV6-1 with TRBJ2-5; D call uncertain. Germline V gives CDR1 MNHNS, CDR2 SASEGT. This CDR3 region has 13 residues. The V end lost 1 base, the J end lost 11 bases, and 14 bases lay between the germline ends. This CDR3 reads CASSEGLAIRQYF. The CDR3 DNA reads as TGTGCCAGCAGTGAAGGTTTGGCCATTCGTCAGTACTTC.

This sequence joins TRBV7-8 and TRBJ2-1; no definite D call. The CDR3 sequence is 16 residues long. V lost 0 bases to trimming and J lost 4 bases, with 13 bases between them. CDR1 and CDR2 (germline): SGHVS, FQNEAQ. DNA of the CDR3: TGTGCCAGCAGCTTAGCTCGCCTAGGTGGATACAATGAGCAGTTCTTC. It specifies CASSLARLGGYNEQFF.

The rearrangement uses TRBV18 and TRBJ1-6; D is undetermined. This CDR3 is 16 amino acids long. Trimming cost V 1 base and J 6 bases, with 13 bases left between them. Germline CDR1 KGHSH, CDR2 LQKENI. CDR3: CASSPRTPEGNSPLHF. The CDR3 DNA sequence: TGTGCCAGCTCACCACGAACTCCGGAGGGTAATTCACCCCTCCACTTT.

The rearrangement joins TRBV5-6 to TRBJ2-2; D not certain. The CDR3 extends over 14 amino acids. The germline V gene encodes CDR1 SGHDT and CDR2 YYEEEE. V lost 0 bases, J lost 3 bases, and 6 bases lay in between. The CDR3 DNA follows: TGTGCCAGCAGCTTGGAACTGTACACCGGGGAGCTGTTTTTT. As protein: CASSLELYTGELFF.

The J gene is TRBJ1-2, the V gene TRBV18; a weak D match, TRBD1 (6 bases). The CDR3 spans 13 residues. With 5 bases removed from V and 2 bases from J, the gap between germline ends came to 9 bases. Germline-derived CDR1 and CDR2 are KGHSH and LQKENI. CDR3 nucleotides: TGTGCCAGCTCAATCGACAGGAACTATGGCTACACCTTC. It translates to CASSIDRNYGYTF.

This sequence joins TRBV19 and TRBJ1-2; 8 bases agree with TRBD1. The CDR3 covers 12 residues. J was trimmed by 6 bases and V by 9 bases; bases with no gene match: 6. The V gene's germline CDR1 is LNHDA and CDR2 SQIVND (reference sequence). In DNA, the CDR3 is TGTGCCAGCGTAGGACAGGGCCATGGCTACACCTTC. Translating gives CASVGQGHGYTF.

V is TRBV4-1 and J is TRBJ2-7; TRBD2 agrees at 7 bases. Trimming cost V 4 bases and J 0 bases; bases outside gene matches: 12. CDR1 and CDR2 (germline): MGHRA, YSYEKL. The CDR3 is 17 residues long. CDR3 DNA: TGCGCCAGCAGCCCCCCAATCCGGGGGAGGGACTCCTACGAGCAGTACTTC. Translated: CASSPPIRGRDSYEQYF.

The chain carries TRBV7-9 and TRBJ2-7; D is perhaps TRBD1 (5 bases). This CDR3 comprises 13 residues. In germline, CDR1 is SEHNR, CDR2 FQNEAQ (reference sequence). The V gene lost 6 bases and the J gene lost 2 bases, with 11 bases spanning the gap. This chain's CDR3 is CASRSDSTYEQYF. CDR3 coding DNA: TGTGCCAGCAGGAGCGACAGCACCTACGAGCAGTACTTC.

In DNA, the CDR3 is TGTGCCAGTAGTTTTCCACAGCAGAATTCACCCCTCCACTTT. Amino acid sequence: CASSFPQQNSPLHF. This sequence joins TRBV19 and TRBJ1-6, with unresolved D. The CDR3 sequence is 14 residues long. The V and J ends lost 5 bases and 7 bases respectively, with 12 bases between them. The germline V gene encodes CDR1 LNHDA and CDR2 SQIVND (reference sequence).

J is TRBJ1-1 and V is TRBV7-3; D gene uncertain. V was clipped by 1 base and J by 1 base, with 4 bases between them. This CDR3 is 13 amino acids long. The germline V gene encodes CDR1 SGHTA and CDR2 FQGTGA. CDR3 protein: CASSLNGNTEAFF. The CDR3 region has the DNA TGTGCCAGCAGCTTAAACGGGAACACTGAAGCTTTCTTT.

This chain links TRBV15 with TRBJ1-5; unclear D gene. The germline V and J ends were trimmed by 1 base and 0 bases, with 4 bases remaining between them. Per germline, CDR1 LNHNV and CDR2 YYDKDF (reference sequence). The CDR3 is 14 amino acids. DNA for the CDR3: TGTGCCACCAGCAGAGCCTTTAGCAATCAGCCCCAGCATTTT. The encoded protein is CATSRAFSNQPQHF.

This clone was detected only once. The CDR3 DNA reads as TGCGCCAGCAGCCTGGGACAGGTTAGATTGGAGACCCAGTACTTC. Translating gives CASSLGQVRLETQYF. The J gene is TRBJ2-5, the V gene TRBV5-1, with TRBD1 matching over 8 bases. Trimming at V came to 4 bases and at J to 5 bases, leaving 10 bases not matched to a gene. The CDR3 length is 15 residues. Germline V lookup: CDR1 SGHRS, CDR2 YFSETQ.

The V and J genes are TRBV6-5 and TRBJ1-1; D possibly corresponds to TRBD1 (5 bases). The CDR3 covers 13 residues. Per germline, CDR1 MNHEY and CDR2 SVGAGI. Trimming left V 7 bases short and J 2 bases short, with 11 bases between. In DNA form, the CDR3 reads TGTGCCAGCACCTTAGACAGAAACACTGAAGCTTTCTTT. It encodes CASTLDRNTEAFF.